The source of this TCR beta chain is a study of tumor and adjacent non-tumor tissue in lung cancer. Study context: Each sample yielded around 4.2 million productive TCRbeta reads on average. Study conclusions and caveats: Top 100 clones took a larger repertoire share in normal lung. Patients with more diverse tumor TCRs had worse survival. TCR diversity was significantly greater in tumor than normal lung tissue.

This clonotype appeared many times. Its antigen is currently unknown. The germline gives CDR1 MNHNS, CDR2 SASEGT. The CDR3 is made up of 16 amino acids. J gave up 7 bases and V 6 bases, and 10 bases lay outside the gene matches. This sample's RNA came from whole unsorted tissue. More than 3 cm separated this lung sample from the edge of the tumor. TCRbeta libraries were built with three rounds of nested PCR, modified from ARM-PCR. TCRdb analysed the multiplex PCR reads with MiXCR anew, one entry per CDR3 protein. Among 100,000 or so distinct CDR3 sequences, roughly 60% were seen once, and the ten largest hold around 19%.

The source is a man aged 30-40 years with non-small cell lung cancer. The sample taken for sequencing was distant non-tumor lung tissue. J is TRBJ2-2 and V is TRBV6-1; TRBD1 aligns across 11 bases. The CDR3 DNA is TGTGCCAGCAGAAGGGCCGGGACAGGGGGAATCGGGGAGCTGTTTTTT. Its translation: CASRRAGTGGIGELFF.